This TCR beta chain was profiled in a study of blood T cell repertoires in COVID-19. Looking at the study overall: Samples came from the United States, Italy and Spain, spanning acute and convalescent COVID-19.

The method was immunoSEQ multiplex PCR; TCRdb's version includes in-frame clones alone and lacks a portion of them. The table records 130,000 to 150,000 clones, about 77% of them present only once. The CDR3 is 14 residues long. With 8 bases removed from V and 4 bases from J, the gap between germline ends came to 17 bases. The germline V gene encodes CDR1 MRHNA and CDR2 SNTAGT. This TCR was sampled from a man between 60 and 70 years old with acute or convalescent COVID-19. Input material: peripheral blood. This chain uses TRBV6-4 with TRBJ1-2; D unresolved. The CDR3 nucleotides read TGTGCCAGCCGGGGTGAAAGAGTTCTCTATGGCTACACCTTC. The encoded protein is CASRGERVLYGYTF.